The present T cell receptor (beta chain) was sequenced within a study of T cell responses to AZD1222 COVID-19 vaccine. Study-wide points: A mostly white British donor set with more females was recruited, and clonal diversity was possibly underestimated. Spike-wide coverage was observed for vaccine-associated CD4 TCRs, with dominant responses at 160-218 and 743-854.

Using immunoSEQ multiplex PCR, the repertoire was profiled, and TCRdb retains in-frame clones only, with some absent. The sample comprises 150,000 to 200,000 clones, 80% to 95% of which are singletons, and 10% rests with the top ten. Details on this clone: Its target is not known.

The CDR3 runs 14 residues. Germline-derived CDR1 and CDR2 are MNHEY and SVGAGI. Trimming took off 4 bases at V and 0 bases at J, with 9 bases between the two ends. The receptor's source is an adult in good health. The chain links TRBV6-5 to TRBJ1-1; perhaps TRBD1 as D (5 bases). Material: peripheral blood, obtained on day 0 of AZD1222 vaccination. CDR3: CASSWQGMNTEAFF. The CDR3 DNA reads TGTGCCAGCAGTTGGCAGGGCATGAACACTGAAGCTTTCTTT.